Listed below are T cell receptor beta chains from one sample, sequenced in a study of blood T cell repertoires in COVID-19. The assay was immunoSEQ multiplex PCR, and TCRdb's table has in-frame clones only and misses some. The data contain tens of thousands of clones, 65% to 85% of them seen just once; the ten biggest clones take up around 27%. What was sequenced was peripheral blood. These receptor sequences come from a human donor in a cohort sampled during active COVID-19. Each CDR3 is given with its conserved first and last residue. The D gene is left open where the match is weak. Clone size is not always given. Where it is, it says once, few, many or a class for expanded clones.

v_call,d_call,j_call,clone_size,cdr3_aa,cdr3_nt
TRBV10-2,TRBD1,TRBJ1-6,NA,CASTDRGNSPLHF,TGCGCCAGCACGGACAGGGGCAATTCACCCCTCCACTTT
TRBV11-2,TRBD1,TRBJ1-4,NA,CASSPRVRGEKLFF,TGTGCCAGCAGTCCCCGGGTCAGGGGGGAAAAACTGTTTTTT
TRBV27,TRBD2,TRBJ2-4,NA,CASSLGQGGGEAKNIQYF,TGTGCCAGCAGTTTAGGGCAGGGCGGGGGGGAGGCCAAAAACATTCAGTACTTC
TRBV9,NA,TRBJ1-5,NA,CASGRGDSNQPQHF,TGTGCCAGCGGGCGGGGAGATAGCAATCAGCCCCAGCATTTT
TRBV5-6,NA,TRBJ2-5,NA,CASSLAPSFETQYF,TGTGCCAGCAGCTTGGCCCCTAGCTTCGAGACCCAGTACTTC
TRBV7-9,TRBD1,TRBJ2-5,NA,CASSLLGTGGQETQYF,TGTGCCAGCAGCTTATTAGGGACAGGGGGTCAAGAGACCCAGTACTTC
TRBV6-5,NA,TRBJ1-1,NA,CATIVGGLGGTEAFF,TGTGCCACCATCGTGGGGGGGTTAGGTGGCACTGAAGCTTTCTTT
TRBV5-4,TRBD2,TRBJ2-1,NA,CASSPGLAGGYYNEQFF,TGTGCCAGCAGCCCGGGACTAGCGGGGGGGTACTACAATGAGCAGTTCTTC
TRBV9,TRBD1,TRBJ1-6,NA,CASSVGTGPLGSYNSPLHF,TGTGCCAGCAGCGTAGGGACAGGGCCGTTGGGCTCCTATAATTCACCCCTCCACTTT
TRBV2,NA,TRBJ1-1,NA,CASSAGRDTEAFF,TGTGCCAGCAGCGCGGGGAGGGACACTGAAGCTTTCTTT
TRBV5-6,TRBD1,TRBJ1-3,NA,CASSTRDRVYSGNTIYF,TGTGCCAGCAGCACCCGGGACAGGGTCTACTCTGGAAACACCATATATTTT
TRBV19,NA,TRBJ1-5,NA,CASSIGTALSNQPQHF,TGTGCCAGTAGTATAGGGACAGCCCTAAGCAATCAGCCCCAGCATTTT
TRBV2,NA,TRBJ1-4,NA,CASSEATGTNEKLFF,TGTGCCAGCAGTGAAGCAACGGGGACTAATGAAAAACTGTTTTTT
TRBV5-1,TRBD1,TRBJ2-7,NA,CASSLTPPRGTGISYEQYF,TGCGCCAGCAGCTTGACTCCCCCCCGGGGGACAGGGATCTCCTACGAGCAGTACTTC
TRBV7-8,TRBD1,TRBJ1-2,NA,CASSLFTGGIGYGYTF,TGTGCCAGCAGCCTATTTACAGGGGGAATAGGATATGGCTACACCTTC
TRBV5-6,NA,TRBJ2-7,NA,CASSLQSRQGRFSYEQYF,TGTGCCAGCAGCTTGCAAAGTCGGCAGGGTCGGTTCTCCTACGAGCAGTACTTC
TRBV29-1,NA,TRBJ2-5,NA,CSARARTLQETQYF,TGCAGCGCCCGAGCTAGGACACTGCAAGAGACCCAGTACTTC
TRBV10-3,TRBD1,TRBJ2-2,NA,CAIRTGADTGELFF,TGTGCCATAAGGACAGGGGCGGACACCGGGGAGCTGTTTTTT
TRBV6-2/TRBV6-3,NA,TRBJ1-5,once,CASSYSRPLRNQPQHF,TGTGCCAGCAGTTACTCACGCCCACTGCGAAATCAGCCCCAGCATTTT
TRBV7-8,TRBD2,TRBJ2-7,NA,CASSLPRSSGGAYEQYF,TGTGCCAGCAGCTTACCCCGTTCTAGCGGGGGAGCTTACGAGCAGTACTTC
TRBV25-1,TRBD1,TRBJ1-4,NA,CASSGTGHGTNEKLFF,TGTGCCAGCAGCGGGACAGGGCATGGGACTAATGAAAAACTGTTTTTT
TRBV19,TRBD2,TRBJ2-3,NA,CASSRVAGGLPGTDTQYF,TGTGCCAGTAGTCGTGTAGCGGGGGGCCTCCCGGGCACAGATACGCAGTATTTT
TRBV7-2,NA,TRBJ2-7,NA,CASSTGTEGPTYEQYF,TGTGCCAGCAGCACAGGCACGGAAGGCCCCACCTACGAGCAGTACTTC
TRBV5-4,TRBD1,TRBJ1-2,NA,CASSLGQGRNYGYTF,TGTGCCAGCAGCTTGGGACAGGGTAGAAACTATGGCTACACCTTC
TRBV3-1/TRBV3-2,NA,TRBJ2-3,NA,CASRWPGRADTQYF,TGTGCCAGCAGGTGGCCAGGGCGCGCAGATACGCAGTATTTT
TRBV4-1,TRBD2,TRBJ2-3,NA,CASSHLGLAGGKDTQYF,TGCGCCAGCAGCCACCTCGGACTAGCGGGGGGGAAAGATACGCAGTATTTT
TRBV18,TRBD1,TRBJ1-4,few,CASSDDRTGGRKLFF,TGTGCCAGCTCAGATGACAGGACAGGGGGGCGAAAACTGTTTTTT
TRBV7-2,TRBD1,TRBJ1-2,NA,CASSLGDSPMRGYTF,TGTGCCAGCAGCTTAGGGGACAGCCCTATGCGGGGCTACACCTTC
TRBV4-1,TRBD1,TRBJ2-7,NA,CASSRDRGAYEQYF,TGCGCCAGTTCCCGGGACAGGGGGGCCTACGAGCAGTACTTC
TRBV6-5,NA,TRBJ2-6,once,CASSVISGANVLTF,TGTGCCAGCAGCGTAATATCTGGGGCCAACGTCCTGACTTTC
TRBV27,TRBD1,TRBJ2-5,few,CASSRGTGGAETQYF,TGTGCCAGCAGCCGCGGGACAGGAGGTGCAGAGACCCAGTACTTC
TRBV18,NA,TRBJ2-7,NA,CASSPSDAGPEQYF,TGTGCCAGCTCACCATCCGACGCGGGGCCCGAGCAGTACTTC
TRBV4-2,NA,TRBJ1-2,few,CASSQAVNYGYTF,TGTGCCAGCAGCCAAGCAGTTAACTATGGCTACACCTTC
TRBV18,TRBD1,TRBJ2-5,NA,CASSSTGGIETQYF,TGTGCCAGCTCATCGACAGGGGGCATAGAGACCCAGTACTTC
TRBV18,NA,TRBJ2-2,few,CASSQQQGTGELFF,TGTGCCAGCTCACAACAACAGGGCACCGGGGAGCTGTTTTTT
TRBV11-3,TRBD1,TRBJ2-5,NA,CASSRWGTGGSETQYF,TGTGCCAGCAGCCGCTGGGGGACAGGGGGCTCGGAGACCCAGTACTTC
TRBV5-5,NA,TRBJ1-2,many,CASSLARTASNYGYTF,TGTGCCAGCAGCTTGGCCAGGACAGCCTCAAACTATGGCTACACCTTC
TRBV4-2,NA,TRBJ2-2,NA,CASSQAFGRGDTGELFF,TGTGCCAGCAGCCAAGCTTTTGGCAGGGGGGACACCGGGGAGCTGTTTTTT
TRBV7-8,NA,TRBJ1-2,NA,CASSLASGERKSYTF,TGTGCCAGCAGCTTAGCCTCAGGGGAAAGGAAGAGCTACACCTTC
TRBV7-2,TRBD1,TRBJ2-1,NA,CASSYVAGGYNEQFF,TGTGCCAGCAGCTACGTGGCAGGGGGCTACAATGAGCAGTTCTTC
TRBV6-2/TRBV6-3,NA,TRBJ2-7,NA,CASSTSRPKLTFPSYEQYF,NA
TRBV9,TRBD2,TRBJ2-7,NA,CASSVAGGTYEQYF,TGTGCCAGCAGCGTAGCGGGGGGAACCTACGAGCAGTACTTC
TRBV10-3,TRBD2,TRBJ2-3,NA,CAISGTSGLPDTQYF,TGTGCCATCAGCGGGACTAGCGGCCTGCCGGATACGCAGTATTTT
TRBV3-1/TRBV3-2,NA,TRBJ2-1,NA,CASSPQSNEQFF,TGTGCCAGCAGCCCACAGAGCAATGAGCAGTTCTTC
TRBV7-9,NA,TRBJ1-4,NA,CASSFTGGTNEKLFF,TGTGCCAGCAGCTTCACGGGGGGTACTAATGAAAAACTGTTTTTT
TRBV5-1,TRBD2,TRBJ2-5,NA,CASSLHWTSGGEETQYF,TGCGCCAGCAGCTTACACTGGACTAGCGGAGGCGAAGAGACCCAGTACTTC
TRBV19,TRBD1,TRBJ1-2,NA,CASSMEGAAVYGYTF,TGTGCCAGTAGTATGGAGGGGGCGGCGGTCTATGGCTACACCTTC
TRBV19,NA,TRBJ1-6,NA,CASSTVASPLHF,TGTGCCAGTAGCACCGTGGCTTCACCCCTCCACTTT
TRBV7-2,TRBD2,TRBJ2-5,NA,CASSLNGGGETQYF,TGTGCCAGCAGCTTAAACGGGGGAGGGGAGACCCAGTACTTC
TRBV19,NA,TRBJ2-1,NA,CASSKQGYYNEQFF,TGTGCCAGTAGTAAGCAGGGCTACTACAATGAGCAGTTCTTC
TRBV10-3,TRBD1,TRBJ2-7,NA,CATGQAYEQYF,TGTGCCACCGGACAGGCGTACGAGCAGTACTTC
TRBV18,NA,TRBJ1-1,NA,CASSAYSRNTEAFF,TGTGCCAGCTCAGCCTACTCGAGGAACACTGAAGCTTTCTTT
TRBV15,TRBD2,TRBJ2-1,NA,CATSVWTSGSYNEQFF,TGTGCCACCAGCGTCTGGACTAGCGGTTCCTACAATGAGCAGTTCTTC
TRBV15,NA,TRBJ2-7,medium-sized,CATSRDNGVQYF,TGTGCCACCAGCAGAGATAACGGGGTACAGTACTTC
TRBV2,TRBD2,TRBJ2-3,NA,CASRVSGGFTDTQYF,TGTGCCAGCAGGGTTAGCGGGGGGTTCACAGATACGCAGTATTTT